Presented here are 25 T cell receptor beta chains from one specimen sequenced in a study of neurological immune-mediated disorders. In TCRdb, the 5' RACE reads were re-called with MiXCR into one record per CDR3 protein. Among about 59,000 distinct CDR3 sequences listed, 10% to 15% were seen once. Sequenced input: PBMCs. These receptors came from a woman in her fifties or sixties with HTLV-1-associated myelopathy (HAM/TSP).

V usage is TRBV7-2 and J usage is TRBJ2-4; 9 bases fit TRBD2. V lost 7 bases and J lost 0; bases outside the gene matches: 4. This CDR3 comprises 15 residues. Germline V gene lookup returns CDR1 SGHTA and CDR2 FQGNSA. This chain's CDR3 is CASNIAGVAKNIQYF. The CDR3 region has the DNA TGTGCCAGCAATATAGCGGGAGTAGCCAAAAACATTCAGTACTTC.

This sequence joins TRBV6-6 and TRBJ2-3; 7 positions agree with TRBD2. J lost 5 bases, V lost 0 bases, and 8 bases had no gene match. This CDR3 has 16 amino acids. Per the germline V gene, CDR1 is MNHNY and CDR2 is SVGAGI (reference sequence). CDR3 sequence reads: CASSYSRRERIDTQYF. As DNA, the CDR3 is TGTGCCAGCAGTTACTCGCGGCGGGAGCGAATAGATACGCAGTATTTT.

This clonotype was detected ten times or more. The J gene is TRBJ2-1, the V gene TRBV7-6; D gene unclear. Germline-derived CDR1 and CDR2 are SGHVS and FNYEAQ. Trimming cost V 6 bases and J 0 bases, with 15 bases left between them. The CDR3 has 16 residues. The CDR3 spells CASSPMGTHSYNEQFF. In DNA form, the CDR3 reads TGTGCCAGCAGTCCCATGGGCACCCACTCCTACAATGAGCAGTTCTTC.

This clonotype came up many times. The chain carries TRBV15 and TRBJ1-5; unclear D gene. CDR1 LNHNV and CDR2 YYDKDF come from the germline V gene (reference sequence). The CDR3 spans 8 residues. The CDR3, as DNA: TGTAGCAATCAGCCCCAGCATTTT. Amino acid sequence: CSNQPQHF.

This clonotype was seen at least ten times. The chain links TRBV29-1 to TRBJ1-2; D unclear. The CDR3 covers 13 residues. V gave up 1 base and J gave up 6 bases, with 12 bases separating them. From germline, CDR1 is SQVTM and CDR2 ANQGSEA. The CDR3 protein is CSVEVSGGNGYTF. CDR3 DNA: TGCAGCGTTGAAGTGTCAGGAGGGAATGGCTACACCTTC.

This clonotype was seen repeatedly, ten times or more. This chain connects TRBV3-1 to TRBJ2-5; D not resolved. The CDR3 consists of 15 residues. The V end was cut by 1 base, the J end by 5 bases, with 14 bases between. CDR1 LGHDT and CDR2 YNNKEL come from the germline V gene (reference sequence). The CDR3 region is CASSQANPSRETQYF. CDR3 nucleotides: TGTGCCAGCAGCCAAGCCAACCCATCCAGGGAGACCCAGTACTTC.

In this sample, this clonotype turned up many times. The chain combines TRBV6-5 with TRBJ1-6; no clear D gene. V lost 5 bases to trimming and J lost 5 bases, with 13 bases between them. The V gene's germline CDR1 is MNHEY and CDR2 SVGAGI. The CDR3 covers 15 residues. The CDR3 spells CASSAGSRDNSPLHF. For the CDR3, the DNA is TGTGCCAGCAGTGCCGGGAGTCGGGATAATTCACCCCTCCACTTT.

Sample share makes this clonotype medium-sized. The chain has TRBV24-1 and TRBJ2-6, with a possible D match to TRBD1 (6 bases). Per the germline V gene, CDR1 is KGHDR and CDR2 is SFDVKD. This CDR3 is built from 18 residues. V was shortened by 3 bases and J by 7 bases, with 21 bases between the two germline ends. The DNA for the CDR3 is TGTGCCACCAGTGATGACCCGTGGGGGCAGGTCGTAGCCAACGTCCTGACTTTC. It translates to CATSDDPWGQVVANVLTF.

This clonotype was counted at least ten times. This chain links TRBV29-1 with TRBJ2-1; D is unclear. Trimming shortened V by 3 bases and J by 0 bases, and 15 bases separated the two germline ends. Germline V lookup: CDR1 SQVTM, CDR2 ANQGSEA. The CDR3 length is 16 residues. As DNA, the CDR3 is TGCAGCGTTGAGTACCCGCAGGCCCGCTCCTACAATGAGCAGTTCTTC. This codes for CSVEYPQARSYNEQFF.

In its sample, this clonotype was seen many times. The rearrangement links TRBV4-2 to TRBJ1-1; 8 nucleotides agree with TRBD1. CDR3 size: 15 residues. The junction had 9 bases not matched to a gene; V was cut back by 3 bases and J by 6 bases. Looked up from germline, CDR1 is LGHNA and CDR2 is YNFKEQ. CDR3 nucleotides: TGTGCCAGCAGCCAGGTGGACAGGGACTTCGCTGAAGCTTTCTTT. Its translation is CASSQVDRDFAEAFF.

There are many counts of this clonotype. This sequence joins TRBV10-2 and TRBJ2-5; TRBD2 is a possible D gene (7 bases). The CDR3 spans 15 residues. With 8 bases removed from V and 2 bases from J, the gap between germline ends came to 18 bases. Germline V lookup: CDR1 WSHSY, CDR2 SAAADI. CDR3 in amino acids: CASRKGGGGQETQYF. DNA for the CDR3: TGCGCCAGCCGGAAGGGGGGGGGAGGGCAAGAGACCCAGTACTTC.

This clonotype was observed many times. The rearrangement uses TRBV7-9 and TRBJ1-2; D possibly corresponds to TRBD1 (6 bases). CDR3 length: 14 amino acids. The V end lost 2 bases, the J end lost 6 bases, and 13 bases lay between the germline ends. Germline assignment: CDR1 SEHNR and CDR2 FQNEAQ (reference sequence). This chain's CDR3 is CASSLSYREDGYTF. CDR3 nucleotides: TGTGCCAGCAGCTTATCGTACAGGGAGGATGGCTACACCTTC.

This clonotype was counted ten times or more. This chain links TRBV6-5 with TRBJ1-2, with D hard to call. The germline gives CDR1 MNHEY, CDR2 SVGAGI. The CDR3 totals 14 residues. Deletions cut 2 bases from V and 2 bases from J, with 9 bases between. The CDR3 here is CASSYKPPNYGYTF. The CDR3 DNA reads TGTGCCAGCAGTTACAAGCCCCCGAACTATGGCTACACCTTC.

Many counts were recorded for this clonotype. CDR3: CSAKEQGGYTGELFF. CDR3 DNA sequence: TGCAGTGCTAAAGAACAGGGGGGGTACACCGGGGAGCTGTTTTTT. The chain has TRBV20-1 and TRBJ2-2; tentative D call: TRBD1 (8 bases). The V and J ends lost 4 bases and 3 bases respectively, with 15 bases between them. The CDR3 is 15 residues long. CDR1 and CDR2 (germline): DFQATT, SNEGSKA (reference sequence).

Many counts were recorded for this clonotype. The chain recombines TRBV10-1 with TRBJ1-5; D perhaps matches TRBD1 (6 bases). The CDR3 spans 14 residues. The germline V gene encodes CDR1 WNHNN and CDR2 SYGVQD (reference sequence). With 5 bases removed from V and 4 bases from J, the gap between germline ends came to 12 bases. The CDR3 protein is CASSTGTPNQPQHF. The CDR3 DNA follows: TGCGCCAGCAGTACCGGGACACCTAATCAGCCCCAGCATTTT.

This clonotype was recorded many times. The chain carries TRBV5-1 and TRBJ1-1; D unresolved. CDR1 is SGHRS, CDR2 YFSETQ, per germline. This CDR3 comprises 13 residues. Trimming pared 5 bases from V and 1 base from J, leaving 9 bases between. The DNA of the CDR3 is TGCGCCAGCAGGGAGCAGCCGAACACTGAAGCTTTCTTT. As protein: CASREQPNTEAFF.

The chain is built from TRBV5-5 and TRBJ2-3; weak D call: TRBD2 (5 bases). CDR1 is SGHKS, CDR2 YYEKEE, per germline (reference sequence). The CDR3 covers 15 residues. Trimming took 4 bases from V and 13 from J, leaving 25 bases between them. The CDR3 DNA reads TGTGCCAGCAGCCATCTTAGCGTGCTCGAGGATAAGAAGTATTTT. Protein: CASSHLSVLEDKKYF.

The CDR3 region is CASSVSTSYGQYF. CDR3 sequence (DNA): TGTGCCAGCAGCGTATCGACTAGTTACGGGCAGTATTTT. V and J are TRBV5-6 and TRBJ2-3; possible D gene TRBD2, 6 bases. Trimming removed 4 bases from V and 11 bases from J, with 17 bases in between. This CDR3 has 13 residues. CDR1 SGHDT and CDR2 YYEEEE come from the germline V gene.

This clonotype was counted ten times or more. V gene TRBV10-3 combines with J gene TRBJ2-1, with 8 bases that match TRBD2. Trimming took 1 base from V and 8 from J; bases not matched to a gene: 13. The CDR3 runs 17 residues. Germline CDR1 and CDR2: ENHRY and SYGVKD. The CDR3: CAISELSGSLTGDEQFF. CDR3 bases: TGTGCCATCAGTGAGTTGAGCGGGAGTCTCACTGGAGATGAGCAGTTCTTC.

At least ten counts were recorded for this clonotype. In DNA, the CDR3 is TGTGCCAGCAGTTACACCAACACTGAAGCTTTCTTT. The encoded protein is CASSYTNTEAFF. J is TRBJ1-1 and V is TRBV6-6; D remains ambiguous. CDR1 is MNHNY, CDR2 SVGAGI, per germline (reference sequence). Trimming took off 2 bases at V and 2 bases at J, with 3 bases between the two ends. The CDR3 runs 12 residues.

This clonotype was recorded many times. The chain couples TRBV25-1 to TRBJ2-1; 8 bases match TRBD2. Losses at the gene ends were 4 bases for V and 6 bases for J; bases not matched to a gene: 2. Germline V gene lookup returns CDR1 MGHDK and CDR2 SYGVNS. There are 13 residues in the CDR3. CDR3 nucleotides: TGTGCCAGCAGTGTGACTAGCGTCAATGAGCAGTTCTTC. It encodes CASSVTSVNEQFF.

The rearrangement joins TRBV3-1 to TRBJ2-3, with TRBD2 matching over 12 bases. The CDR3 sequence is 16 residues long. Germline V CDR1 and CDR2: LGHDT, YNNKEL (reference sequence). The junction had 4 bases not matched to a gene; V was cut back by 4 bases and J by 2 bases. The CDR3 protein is CASSRTSGTYTDTQYF. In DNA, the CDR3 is TGTGCCAGCAGCCGGACTAGCGGGACGTACACAGATACGCAGTATTTT.

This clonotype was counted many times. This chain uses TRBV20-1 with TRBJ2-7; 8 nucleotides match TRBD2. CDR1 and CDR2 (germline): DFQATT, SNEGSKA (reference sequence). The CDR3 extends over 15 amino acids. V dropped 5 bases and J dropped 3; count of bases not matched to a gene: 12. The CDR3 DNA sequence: TGCAGTGCTCTCTCGCGGGGGGCGCCCCACTACGAGCAGTACTTC. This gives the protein CSALSRGAPHYEQYF.

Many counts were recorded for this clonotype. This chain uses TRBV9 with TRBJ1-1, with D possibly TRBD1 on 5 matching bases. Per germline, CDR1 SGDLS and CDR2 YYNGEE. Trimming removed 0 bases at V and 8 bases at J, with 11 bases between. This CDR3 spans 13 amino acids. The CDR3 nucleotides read TGTGCCAGCAGCGTAGGGCTCGACAGAGAAGCTTTCTTT. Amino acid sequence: CASSVGLDREAFF.

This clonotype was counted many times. The CDR3 here is CASSFSGGASYEQYF. CDR3 nucleotide sequence: TGTGCCAGCAGCTTTAGCGGGGGGGCCTCCTACGAGCAGTACTTC. The chain combines TRBV7-9 with TRBJ2-7; 11 bases are a match to TRBD2. The germline gives CDR1 SEHNR, CDR2 FQNEAQ (reference sequence). CDR3 length: 15 residues. After removal of 3 bases from V and 0 bases from J, the junction contained 1 base not matched to a gene.